This T cell receptor (beta chain) came from a study of blood T cell repertoires in COVID-19. Study context: Whether acute or convalescent, the COVID-19 samples came from the United States, Italy and Spain. From T cells, B-cell-depleted T cells, or PBMCs came the material, which was cDNA or gDNA.

In the study's own analysis: From reference gene primer amplification, estimates of nucleated cell counts were derived. Profiled with immunoSEQ multiplex PCR; TCRdb holds only in-frame clones, not every one. For V, J and clone size, that table is used; D and trimming come from the DNA. The sample lists 90,000 to 120,000 clones; approximately 88% were seen once. The CDR3 runs 14 residues. Looked up from germline, CDR1 is SGDLS and CDR2 is YYNGEE. With 0 bases clipped from V and 6 bases from J, the junction kept 5 bases outside the gene matches. The rearrangement links TRBV9 to TRBJ2-7; 8 nucleotides agree with TRBD1. The origin of this receptor is a human donor in a cohort sampled during active COVID-19. Sequenced: peripheral blood. The CDR3 loop reads CASSVGTGMSEQYF. Written as DNA, the CDR3 is TGTGCCAGCAGCGTAGGGACAGGGATGTCCGAGCAGTACTTC.